This T cell receptor (beta chain) is drawn from a study of blood T cell repertoires in COVID-19. About the study: Nucleic acid was either cDNA or gDNA, and it came from T cells, B-cell-depleted T cells, or PBMCs.

Per the original methods: Quantification of nucleated cells was approximated via reference gene primer amplification. Some clones are missing from TCRdb's copy, which holds only in-frame ones; the method was immunoSEQ multiplex PCR. D and trimming come from the DNA, and the V and J calls and clone size come from that table. The table lists roughly 200,000 clones, 88% of them singletons. The CDR3 extends over 14 amino acids. Germline V lookup: CDR1 LNHDA, CDR2 SQIVND (reference sequence). Trimming stripped 6 bases from V and 7 bases from J, with 15 bases between. This clonotype was sampled from a man younger than 35 with active or convalescent COVID-19. Sequencing input: peripheral blood. V gene TRBV19 combines with J gene TRBJ2-2; a weak D match, TRBD2 (5 bases). The CDR3 nucleotides are TGTGCCAGTAGCTCAAGAGAGGGCGGCGGGGAGCTGTTTTTT. As protein: CASSSREGGGELFF.